The source of this T cell receptor beta chain is a study of CD8 T cell repertoires and HIV-1 epitope variants. The wider study: An uncultured baseline aliquot held 1M T cells. General observations from the study: Some 10 antigen-specific TCR beta clonotypes were found; 5 to 7 seemed cross-reactive to variants.

For this clone: Its antigen is not identified.

Data came from immunoSEQ multiplex PCR; TCRdb stores just in-frame clones and leaves some out. Here the sample spans 5,000 or so clones, roughly 64% being singletons. V lost 4 bases and J lost 1; bases outside the gene matches: 2. Germline-derived CDR1 and CDR2 are SGHNT and YYREEE (reference sequence). The CDR3 extends over 15 amino acids. This TCR came from a male donor with HIV. The specimen was cultured CD8+ T cells derived from PBMCs. This chain connects TRBV5-4 to TRBJ1-5; 10 bases are a match to TRBD1. The CDR3 loop reads CASSLDRGSNQPQHF. In DNA form, the CDR3 reads TGTGCCAGCAGCCTGGACAGGGGGAGCAATCAGCCCCAGCATTTT.